This T cell receptor (beta chain) appears in the sequencing data of a study of shared clonotypes between healthy human individuals. General study results and limits: The researchers took only blood, and tissue repertoires probably look different.

TCRdb keeps only in-frame clones here, not all; method: immunoSEQ multiplex PCR. The table includes under 2,000,000 clones, about 95% detected once. Points on this clone: Its antigen remains unknown.

Naive CD8 cells were CD45RO-negative, positively selected for CCR7, excluding terminally differentiated effector memory CD45RA+ cells. This CDR3 comprises 19 residues. Trimming took 4 bases from V and 1 from J; bases not matched to a gene: 8. From germline, CDR1 is SGHAT and CDR2 FQNNGV. This TCR derives from a man between 18 and 35 years old in good health. Specimen: naive CD8+ T cells sorted from blood. This chain links TRBV11-2 with TRBJ2-3; TRBD2 aligns across 16 bases. DNA for the CDR3: TGTGCCAGCAGCTCTACCGGGACTAGCGGGGGGGCCGGCACAGATACGCAGTATTTT. This codes for CASSSTGTSGGAGTDTQYF.